These T cell receptor beta chains were read from a single sample in a study of blood T cell repertoires in COVID-19. The table came from immunoSEQ multiplex PCR; TCRdb's copy has only in-frame clones and leaves some out. The sample has some 96,000 clones, just under 80% seen once; the top ten hold less than 35%. Sequenced: peripheral blood. The source is a man between 70 and 80 years old with active or convalescent COVID-19. Both conserved end residues are part of each CDR3. D genes are given only for firm matches. Size tells how often a clone was seen (once, few, many) or the class of an expanded clone, and some rows leave it out.

clone size	V gene	D gene	J gene	CDR3 DNA	CDR3 protein
-	TRBV24-1	TRBD1	TRBJ1-2	TGTGCCACCAGTGATGACAGGGCGGTGAACTATGGCTACACCTTC	CATSDDRAVNYGYTF
-	TRBV30	-	TRBJ2-1	TGTGCCTGGAGTGTGGGCTACACCTACAATGAGCAGTTCTTC	CAWSVGYTYNEQFF
-	TRBV19	TRBD1	TRBJ1-2	TGTGCCAGTAGCCTTGGACAGGGCTATGGCTACACCTTC	CASSLGQGYGYTF
-	TRBV27	-	TRBJ2-7	TGTGCCAGCTCCTGGAAGGGGTCCGCCTACGAGCAGTACTTC	CASSWKGSAYEQYF
once	TRBV5-1	TRBD1	TRBJ2-3	TGCGCCAGCAGCCCCGACAGGGGGCCCGGACACACAGATACGCAGTATTTT	CASSPDRGPGHTDTQYF
-	TRBV7-8	TRBD2	TRBJ2-7	TGTGCCAGCAGCCGAACAACTAGCGGGAGGGGGGTAGTATCCTACGAGCAGTACTTC	CASSRTTSGRGVVSYEQYF
-	TRBV19	TRBD1	TRBJ2-7	TGTGCCAGTAGTATTCTCGGGACAGATACCTACGAGCAGTACTTC	CASSILGTDTYEQYF
-	TRBV5-4	TRBD1	TRBJ1-1	TGTGCCAGCAGCAACCGACAGGGGATGAACACTGAAGCTTTCTTT	CASSNRQGMNTEAFF
once	TRBV4-2	TRBD2	TRBJ2-1	TGTGCCAGCAGCCAATCCGGGACTAGCGTTAATGAGCAGTTCTTC	CASSQSGTSVNEQFF
-	TRBV7-3	TRBD2	TRBJ2-5	TGTGCCAGCAGCAGTGGACTAGCGGAGACCCAGTACTTC	CASSSGLAETQYF
few	TRBV11-1	TRBD1	TRBJ2-2	TGTGCCAGCAGCCCGACAGGGAGCACCGGGGAGCTGTTTTTT	CASSPTGSTGELFF
-	TRBV27	-	TRBJ1-5	TGTGCCAGCAGTTTAGGGTCAGGGAAGCTACAGCCCCAGCATTTT	CASSLGSGKLQPQHF
-	TRBV7-2	-	TRBJ1-6	TGTGCCAGCAGCAGATGGGCTTCACCCCTCCACTTT	CASSRWASPLHF
-	TRBV6-5	TRBD1	TRBJ2-7	TGTGCCAGCAGACCACCCGGACAGGGGATCTACGAGCAGTACTTC	CASRPPGQGIYEQYF
-	TRBV11-2	-	TRBJ2-3	TGTGCCAGCAGCGAGGAGAAGGAAGATACGCAGTATTTT	CASSEEKEDTQYF
-	TRBV30	TRBD1	TRBJ2-1	TGTGCCTGGAGCGTACTGGGGACAGGGGGACACAATGAGCAGTTCTTC	CAWSVLGTGGHNEQFF
-	TRBV6-5	-	TRBJ1-2	TGTGCCAGCAGTCCCAATGGGGCCGGGGGCTACACCTTC	CASSPNGAGGYTF
once	TRBV4-3	-	TRBJ1-2	TGCGCCAGCAGCCAAGAACGGAGCTATGGCTACACCTTC	CASSQERSYGYTF
-	TRBV12-3/TRBV12-4	-	TRBJ2-7	TGTGCCAGCAGTTTGGGACAACTCTACGAGCAGTACTTC	CASSLGQLYEQYF
few	TRBV2	TRBD2	TRBJ2-1	TGTGCCAGCAGTCCCCGGACTAGCGGGAGGGTTGAGCAGTTCTTC	CASSPRTSGRVEQFF
-	TRBV5-1	-	TRBJ2-2	TGCGCCAGCAGTTGGTCAGGGGCTGGGACCGGGGAGCTGTTTTTT	CASSWSGAGTGELFF
-	TRBV6-5	TRBD1	TRBJ1-1	TGTGCCAGCAGTTACCCCGACAGGGGTTGGGTCTTT	CASSYPDRGWVF